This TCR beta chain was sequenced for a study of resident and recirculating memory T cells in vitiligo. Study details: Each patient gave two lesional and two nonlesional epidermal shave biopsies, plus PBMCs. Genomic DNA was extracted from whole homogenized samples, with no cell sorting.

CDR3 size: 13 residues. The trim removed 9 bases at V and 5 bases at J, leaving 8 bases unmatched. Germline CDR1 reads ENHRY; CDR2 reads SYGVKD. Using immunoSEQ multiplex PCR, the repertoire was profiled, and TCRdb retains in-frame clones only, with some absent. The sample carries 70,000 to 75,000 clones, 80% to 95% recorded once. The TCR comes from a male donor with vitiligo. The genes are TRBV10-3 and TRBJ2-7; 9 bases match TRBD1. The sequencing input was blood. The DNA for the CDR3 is TGTGCCATTGCCAGGGACAGGGAGAACGAGCAGTACTTC. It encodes CAIARDRENEQYF.